These 30 T cell receptor beta chains originate from one sample sequenced in a study of immune heterogeneity within non-small cell lung tumors (dated by TCRdb to the late 2010s). The reads were generated on a HiSeq X Ten. The TCR beta CDR3 region was amplified with a multiplex PCR system whose first round of around 11 cycles used 32 V-gene forward primers and 13 J-gene reverse primers. TCRdb trimmed public reads at Q25 via fastp, called clones via MiXCR and kept in-frame beta chains. Rows matching on CDR3 protein sequence are summarized as one entry with the most common DNA and genes. Recorded for this sample are 9,500 to 13,000 distinct CDR3 sequences; 26% of them occurred a single time. More than 20% of the sample comes from the top ten. The TCR template was genomic DNA extracted from bulk tumor tissue, and roughly 600 ng of gDNA was amplified for each sample. During surgery, multiple biopsies were taken from each primary tumor and placed as far apart as possible within the tumor mass. The study cohort was described as untreated and was composed of newly diagnosed NSCLC cases undergoing curative surgery.

The sample comprised lung tumor tissue. All receptors come from a woman between 50 and 59 years old with non-small cell lung cancer.

This clonotype rates as hyperexpanded (1% or more). This sequence joins TRBV6-2 or TRBV6-3 and TRBJ2-7, with 7 nucleotides matching TRBD2. CDR3 size: 17 residues. The germline V gene encodes CDR1 MNHEY and CDR2 SVGEGT. V was pared by 4 bases and J by 6 bases, with 18 bases of the junction left unmatched. CDR3 nucleotides: TGTGCCAGCAGTTCCCCCCCCCCGGGAAGCGGGGACGGCGAGCAGTACTTC. This codes for CASSSPPPGSGDGEQYF.

Regarding this clonotype: A much larger clone sits a single nucleotide away, making a read error possible. V is TRBV28 and J is TRBJ2-2, with 7 bases lining up with TRBD1. This CDR3 comprises 16 residues. The germline V gene encodes CDR1 MDHEN and CDR2 SYDVKM. The J segment lost 10 bases and the V segment lost 7 bases, leaving 18 bases of the junction unmatched. The CDR3 protein is CASMAPMWDSKKELFF. The CDR3 bases are TGTGCCAGCATGGCTCCAATGTGGGACAGCAAAAAGGAGCTGTTTTTT.

This clonotype is labeled medium-sized. The chain carries TRBV28 and TRBJ1-6; 7 nucleotides agree with TRBD1. Trimming cost V 6 bases and J 8 bases; bases outside gene matches: 10. The CDR3 has 15 residues. Germline CDR1 is MDHEN and CDR2 is SYDVKM. The CDR3 coding sequence is TGTGCCAGCAGCTACACGACAGGGCTCCATTCACCCCTCCACTTT. Residues: CASSYTTGLHSPLHF.

This clonotype occurred many times. The chain employs TRBV19 and TRBJ2-1; TRBD2 is a possible D gene (6 bases). This CDR3 has 13 amino acids. V was clipped by 6 bases and J by 4 bases, with 10 bases between them. Germline V gene lookup returns CDR1 LNHDA and CDR2 SQIVND (reference sequence). CDR3 loop: CASSGGPYNEQFF. DNA of the CDR3: TGTGCCAGTAGCGGGGGACCGTACAATGAGCAGTTCTTC. The full variable domain, in which reference TRBV19 and TRBJ2-1 provide the parts outside the CDR3, is DGGITQSPKYLFRKEGQNVTLSCEQNLNHDAMYWYRQDPGQGLRLIYYSQIVNDFQKGDIAEGYSVSREKKESFPLTVTSAQKNPTAFYLCASSGGPYNEQFFGPGTRLTVL.

The gene calls are TRBV28 and TRBJ1-2; TRBD1 matches at 8 bases. CDR1 MDHEN and CDR2 SYDVKM come from the germline V gene. V trimming: 6 bases; J trimming: 4 bases; junction bases outside the gene matches: 7. There are 14 residues in the CDR3. The CDR3 protein is CASSLGQGRYGYTF. CDR3 DNA: TGTGCCAGCAGCTTAGGACAGGGACGCTATGGCTACACCTTC.

By share of the sample, this clonotype is medium-sized. The rearrangement joins TRBV2 to TRBJ2-7; 10 bases map to TRBD1. Trimming cost V 6 bases and J 3 bases; bases outside gene matches: 2. The germline CDR1 and CDR2 sequences are SNHLY and FYNNEI. The CDR3 sequence is 13 residues long. CDR3 amino acids: CASSRTGGYEQYF. CDR3 nucleotides: TGTGCCAGCAGCCGGACAGGGGGCTACGAGCAGTACTTC.

The chain combines TRBV20-1 with TRBJ2-3; a possible D gene is TRBD2 (5 bases). V was cut by 3 bases and J by 3 bases, with 13 bases left in between. CDR1 and CDR2 (germline): DFQATT, SNEGSKA (reference sequence). The CDR3 runs 14 residues. The CDR3 sequence: CSASFGRGTDTQYF. Here the CDR3 DNA reads TGCAGTGCTAGTTTTGGGAGAGGTACAGATACGCAGTATTTT.

This clonotype was recorded many times. This rearrangement joins TRBV12-3 or TRBV12-4 to TRBJ2-2, with 7 positions matching TRBD1. The CDR3 covers 15 residues. V gave up 3 bases and J gave up 5 bases; unmatched junction bases: 6. As DNA, the CDR3 is TGTGCCAGCAGTTTGGGACAGATGGTGACCGGGGAGCTGTTTTTT. Residues: CASSLGQMVTGELFF.

This clonotype has a handful of counts. The chain links TRBV6-1 to TRBJ2-2; 10 bases line up with TRBD2. Germline V CDR1 and CDR2: MNHNS, SASEGT. With V trimmed by 6 bases and J by 4 bases, 17 bases remained unmatched. CDR3 length: 19 amino acids. Here the CDR3 DNA reads TGTGCCAGCAGCCGCTTAAGCGGGGGGGCGATTAGTATCACCGGGGAGCTGTTTTTT. Its protein product is CASSRLSGGAISITGELFF.

The chain links TRBV29-1 to TRBJ2-7, with 9 nucleotides matching TRBD1. With 3 bases clipped from V and 7 bases from J, the junction kept 7 bases outside the gene matches. The CDR3 is made up of 13 amino acids. Germline values: CDR1 SQVTM, CDR2 ANQGSEA. The CDR3 loop is CSVEGQGVREQYF. DNA of the CDR3: TGCAGCGTTGAGGGACAGGGCGTGCGGGAGCAGTACTTC.

A single count supports this clonotype. Since a much larger clone is just one base distant, this may be a read error. The chain recombines TRBV7-2 with TRBJ1-6; D is ambiguous. The CDR3 contains 9 residues. CDR1 and CDR2 from the germline V gene are SGHTA and FQGNSA. Deletions cut 7 bases from V and 11 bases from J, with 3 bases between. CDR3 bases: TGTGCCAGCATGGCACCCCTCCACTTT. It translates to CASMAPLHF.

This clonotype showed up many times. The rearrangement joins TRBV19 to TRBJ2-1; D is uncertain. Trimming took 1 base from V and 6 from J, leaving 4 bases between them. Germline CDR1 LNHDA, CDR2 SQIVND (reference sequence). This CDR3 region has 12 residues. CDR3 in amino acids: CASSIVGNEQFF. The CDR3, as DNA: TGTGCCAGTAGTATAGTCGGCAATGAGCAGTTCTTC.

To note about this clonotype: A much larger clone sits a single nucleotide away, making a read error possible. The chain links TRBV6-2 or TRBV6-3 to TRBJ1-5, with a weak D call TRBD1 (5 bases). Germline CDR1 is MNHEY and CDR2 is SVGEGT. This CDR3 is built from 14 residues. Trimming took 7 bases from V and 7 from J, leaving 17 bases between them. The DNA for the CDR3 is TGTGCCAGCAAGAAAACATGGGGCGGGCAGCCCCAGCATTTT. It codes for CASKKTWGGQPQHF.

By share, this clonotype counts as medium-sized. The rearrangement joins TRBV2 to TRBJ2-3; weak D call: TRBD2 (5 bases). Germline V gene sequence: CDR1 SNHLY, CDR2 FYNNEI. CDR3 length: 15 residues. Trimming took off 8 bases at V and 0 bases at J, with 15 bases between the two ends. CDR3 DNA: TGTGCCAGCGGCCCCTTAGCGTCCAGCACAGATACGCAGTATTTT. Protein sequence: CASGPLASSTDTQYF.

This clonotype was counted many times. V gene TRBV28 combines with J gene TRBJ2-3, with 10 positions matching TRBD1. CDR1 MDHEN and CDR2 SYDVKM come from the germline V gene. With 7 bases clipped from V and 4 bases from J, the junction kept 5 bases outside the gene matches. The CDR3 extends over 14 amino acids. The CDR3 reads CASKLTGGADTQYF. CDR3 sequence (DNA): TGTGCCAGCAAGCTGACAGGGGGCGCAGATACGCAGTATTTT. Drawing the rest from reference TRBV28 and TRBJ2-3, the complete variable domain is DVKVTQSSRYLVKRTGEKVFLECVQDMDHENMFWYRQDPGLGLRLIYFSYDVKMKEKGDIPEGYSVSREKKERFSLILESASTNQTSMYLCASKLTGGADTQYFGPGTRLTVL.

This clonotype was observed at least ten times. V gene TRBV27 combines with J gene TRBJ2-2; 9 bases are a match to TRBD1. V was clipped by 7 bases and J by 4 bases; unmatched bases: 13. The CDR3 is 17 residues long. The germline gives CDR1 MNHEY, CDR2 SMNVEV (reference sequence). The CDR3 loop is CASTSPSQGAGTGELFF. CDR3 bases: TGTGCCAGCACCTCTCCCTCACAGGGGGCGGGCACCGGGGAGCTGTTTTTT.

This clonotype was seen ten or more times. The V and J genes are TRBV19 and TRBJ2-3; a weak D match, TRBD2 (6 bases). CDR3 length: 14 amino acids. V was trimmed by 5 bases and J by 4 bases, leaving 13 bases between them. The germline CDR1 and CDR2 sequences are LNHDA and SQIVND (reference sequence). CDR3 sequence reads: CASSPRTKADTQYF. CDR3 bases: TGTGCCAGTAGTCCCAGGACTAAAGCAGATACGCAGTATTTT.

This clonotype was recorded at least ten times. The J gene is TRBJ1-3, the V gene TRBV20-1; 7 nucleotides agree with TRBD1. This CDR3 is built from 13 residues. Trimming took 5 bases from V and 4 from J; bases not matched to a gene: 5. The germline V gene encodes CDR1 DFQATT and CDR2 SNEGSKA (reference sequence). The CDR3 DNA reads as TGCAGTGCTGAACAGGGGTCCGGAAACACCATATATTTT. Residues: CSAEQGSGNTIYF.

This clonotype was picked up many times. The V and J genes are TRBV19 and TRBJ1-1; 9 nucleotides line up with TRBD1. CDR1 LNHDA and CDR2 SQIVND come from the germline V gene (reference sequence). Trimming cost V 8 bases and J 3 bases; bases outside gene matches: 1. This CDR3 spans 12 amino acids. CDR3 coding DNA: TGTGCCAGTCGACAGGGGGACACTGAAGCTTTCTTT. The encoded protein is CASRQGDTEAFF.

This clonotype was seen a single time. V gene TRBV6-2 or TRBV6-3 combines with J gene TRBJ1-1; TRBD1 might be the D (6 bases). The CDR3 runs 17 residues. The germline CDR1 and CDR2 sequences are MNHEY and SVGEGT. V gave up 4 bases and J gave up 4 bases, with 22 bases separating them. The CDR3 here is CASSSTPPGRGVTEAFF. The CDR3 coding sequence is TGTGCCAGCAGTTCCACCCCCCCGGGCAGGGGTGTCACTGAAGCTTTCTTT.

This clonotype was counted many times. The chain combines TRBV2 with TRBJ2-6; D gene unclear. CDR1 and CDR2 (germline): SNHLY, FYNNEI. The V end lost 4 bases, the J end lost 0 bases, and 7 bases lay between the germline ends. The CDR3 loop spans 15 amino acids. DNA of the CDR3: TGTGCCAGCAGTGTAGGACCCTCTGGGGCCAACGTCCTGACTTTC. Its translation: CASSVGPSGANVLTF.

In its sample, this clonotype was seen many times. The chain carries TRBV5-1 and TRBJ2-7; no clear D. The V end lost 1 base, the J end lost 3 bases, and 8 bases lay between the germline ends. Germline CDR1 is SGHRS and CDR2 is YFSETQ. The CDR3 extends over 13 amino acids. The CDR3: CASSLLGVYEQYF. The CDR3 bases are TGCGCCAGCAGCTTGCTGGGCGTCTACGAGCAGTACTTC. Full variable domain (missing parts from reference TRBV5-1 and TRBJ2-7): KAGVTQTPRYLIKTRGQQVTLSCSPISGHRSVSWYQQTPGQGLQFLFEYFSETQRNKGNFPGRFSGRQFSNSRSEMNVSTLELGDSALYLCASSLLGVYEQYFGPGTRLTVT.

Regarding this clonotype: One base away lies a much larger clone, so this may be a sequencing read error. V is TRBV25-1 and J is TRBJ1-1, with D unclear. Germline CDR1 reads MGHDK; CDR2 reads SYGVNS. The CDR3 spans 11 residues. The CDR3 region has the DNA TGTGGCAGCAGTTTAGGAACTGAAGCTTTCTTT. This encodes CGSSLGTEAFF.

This clonotype is categorized as medium-sized (0.01 to 0.1%). V is TRBV18 and J is TRBJ2-7; TRBD1 matches at 11 bases. CDR3 length equals 14 residues. The ends lost 4 bases at V and 3 bases at J; junction bases unmatched: 2. Germline V lookup: CDR1 KGHSH, CDR2 LQKENI. Here the CDR3 reads CASSLGTGGYEQYF. The CDR3 DNA follows: TGTGCCAGCTCACTCGGGACAGGGGGCTACGAGCAGTACTTC.

With respect to this clonotype: This may be a read error: a much more frequent sequence differs by one nucleotide. This is likely a read error, given that the CDR3 carries no conserved phenylalanine or tryptophan at its end. The V call is TRBV10-1, the J call TRBJ1-1; the D is unclear. The CDR3 sequence is 13 residues long. The V gene lost 3 bases and the J gene lost 3 bases, with 8 bases spanning the gap. CDR1 and CDR2 from the germline V gene are WNHNN and SYGVQD (reference sequence). The CDR3 loop is CASSDRTDTEAFS. The CDR3 bases are TGCGCCAGCAGTGACAGGACTGACACTGAAGCTTTCTCT.

Only a few counts were recorded for this clonotype. The chain uses TRBV4-2 and TRBJ2-1; 7 nucleotides align to TRBD2. V lost 3 bases, J lost 8 bases, and 13 bases stayed unmatched. Per the germline V gene, CDR1 is LGHNA and CDR2 is YNFKEQ. CDR3 length: 16 residues. The CDR3: CASSQEIGTTEDEQFF. CDR3 DNA: TGTGCCAGCAGCCAGGAGATCGGGACTACCGAGGATGAGCAGTTCTTC.

This clonotype was counted a few times. The V gene is TRBV6-4, the J gene TRBJ2-1; a weak D match, TRBD2 (6 bases). This CDR3 spans 15 amino acids. Germline CDR1 is MRHNA and CDR2 is SNTAGT. V was cut by 3 bases and J by 4 bases, with 13 bases left in between. The CDR3, as DNA: TGTGCCAGCAGTGAGACCCACGGAGGGTACAATGAGCAGTTCTTC. This gives the protein CASSETHGGYNEQFF.

This clonotype has more than one count but fewer than ten. The rearrangement uses TRBV27 and TRBJ2-5; a weak D match, TRBD1 (5 bases). Germline V gene data show CDR1 as MNHEY and CDR2 as SMNVEV (reference sequence). There are 15 residues in the CDR3. The V end was cut by 2 bases, the J end by 7 bases, with 17 bases between. The CDR3 coding sequence is TGTGCCAGCAGTTTAAACGGACAAACCCCCGGGACCCAGTACTTC. It translates to CASSLNGQTPGTQYF.

This clonotype appeared a single time. At one end the junction does not follow the germline gene, possibly because of a read error. The CDR3 reads CSARDLNPRGERYF. Written as DNA, the CDR3 is TGCAGTGCTAGAGATCTGAATCCACGGGGCGAGCGGTACTTC. The chain couples TRBV20-1 to TRBJ2-7, with D possibly called TRBD1 or TRBD2 (5 bases each). Germline values: CDR1 DFQATT, CDR2 SNEGSKA (reference sequence). The CDR3 is 14 amino acids.

In its sample, this clonotype is medium-sized. This chain connects TRBV11-2 to TRBJ2-3, with D maybe TRBD1 (5 bases). Germline V lookup: CDR1 SGHAT, CDR2 FQNNGV. The V end was cut by 1 base, the J end by 3 bases, with 11 bases between. This CDR3 has 15 amino acids. The CDR3 sequence is CASSLVAGMTDTQYF. The CDR3 DNA is TGTGCCAGCAGCTTAGTGGCAGGGATGACAGATACGCAGTATTTT.